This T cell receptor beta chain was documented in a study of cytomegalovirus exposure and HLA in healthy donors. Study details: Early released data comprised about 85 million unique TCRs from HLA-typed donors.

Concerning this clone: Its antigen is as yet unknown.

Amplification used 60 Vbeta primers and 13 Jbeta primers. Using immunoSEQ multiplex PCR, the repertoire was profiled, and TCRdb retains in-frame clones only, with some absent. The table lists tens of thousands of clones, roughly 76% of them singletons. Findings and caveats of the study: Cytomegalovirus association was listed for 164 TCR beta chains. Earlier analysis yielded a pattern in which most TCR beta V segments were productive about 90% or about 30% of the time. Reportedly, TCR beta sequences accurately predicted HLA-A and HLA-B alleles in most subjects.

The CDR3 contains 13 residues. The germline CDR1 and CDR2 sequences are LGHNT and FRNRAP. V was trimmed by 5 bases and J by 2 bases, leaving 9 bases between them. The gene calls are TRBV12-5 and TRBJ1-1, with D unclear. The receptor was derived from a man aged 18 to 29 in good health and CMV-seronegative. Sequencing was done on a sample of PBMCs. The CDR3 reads CASGQEPNTEAFF. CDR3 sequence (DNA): TGTGCTAGTGGTCAGGAACCCAACACTGAAGCTTTCTTT.